This T cell receptor (beta chain) originates from a study of blood T cell repertoires in COVID-19. Study in general: Collection of acute and convalescent COVID-19 samples took place in the United States, Italy and Spain. In each case, the material was cDNA or gDNA derived from T cells, B-cell-depleted T cells, or PBMCs.

Source study methods: Amplification of reference gene primers was used by the study to estimate nucleated cell counts. Clones were sequenced by immunoSEQ multiplex PCR, and TCRdb holds only the in-frame ones, with some missing. That table gives V, J and clone size, and the DNA gave D and trimming. The sample holds 150,000 to 200,000 clones, about 85% seen once. This CDR3 is 13 amino acids long. The germline V gene has CDR1 KGHSH and CDR2 LQKENI. Between the trimmed V and J ends, which lost 2 bases and 3 bases, there was a span of 4 bases. The chain carries TRBV18 and TRBJ2-2; D call uncertain. Sequencing was performed on peripheral blood. This TCR derives from a man aged 70 or older who had recovered from COVID-19. In DNA form, the CDR3 reads TGTGCCAGCTCACCAGGAGACACCGGGGAGCTGTTTTTT. This encodes CASSPGDTGELFF.